This passage covers 26 T cell receptor beta chains from one sample sequenced in a study of blood T cell repertoires in COVID-19. The table came from immunoSEQ multiplex PCR; TCRdb's copy has only in-frame clones and leaves some out. The table records about 110,000 clones, roughly 76% of them present only once. Sequenced material: peripheral blood. Receptors originate from a woman aged 55 to 70 with acute or convalescent COVID-19.

The chain links TRBV14 to TRBJ2-2, with D uncertain. This CDR3 is built from 14 residues. Germline lookup yields CDR1 SGHDN and CDR2 FVKESK. V was clipped by 1 base and J by 3 bases, with 6 bases between them. The CDR3 coding sequence is TGTGCCAGCAGCCAAGTCTCTGACACCGGGGAGCTGTTTTTT. This gives the protein CASSQVSDTGELFF.

V gene TRBV10-2 combines with J gene TRBJ1-6; unclear D gene. This CDR3 comprises 11 residues. V dropped 6 bases and J dropped 7 bases, with 4 bases sitting between them. Per the germline V gene, CDR1 is WSHSY and CDR2 is SAAADI. CDR3 DNA: TGCGCCAGCAGGTCGAATTCACCCCTCCACTTT. It encodes CASRSNSPLHF.

This clone has more than one count but fewer than ten. The V call is TRBV19, the J call TRBJ1-5, with 8 bases that match TRBD1. CDR1 is LNHDA, CDR2 SQIVND, per germline (reference sequence). Trimming at V came to 7 bases and at J to 8 bases, leaving 10 bases not matched to a gene. The CDR3 consists of 14 residues. The CDR3 DNA sequence: TGTGCCAGTATGCCCTTTCAGGGGGCCAAGCCCCAGCATTTT. Its protein product is CASMPFQGAKPQHF.

This chain uses TRBV28 with TRBJ2-2; 10 bases fit TRBD2. The CDR3 extends over 15 amino acids. Unmatched junction bases numbered 5, after V lost 6 bases and J lost 4 bases. CDR1 is MDHEN, CDR2 SYDVKM, per germline. CDR3 protein: CASSSGGASTGELFF. DNA for the CDR3: TGTGCCAGCAGCAGCGGGGGGGCAAGCACCGGGGAGCTGTTTTTT.

This clone was picked up a small number of times. The J gene is TRBJ1-4, the V gene TRBV3-1 (or the pseudogene TRBV3-2); D is unclear. The CDR3 runs to 15 residues. V lost 7 bases to trimming and J lost 0 bases, with 12 bases between them. In germline, CDR1 is LGHDT, CDR2 YNNKEL (reference sequence). The CDR3 loop is CASTQRAATNEKLFF. The CDR3 region has the DNA TGTGCCAGCACCCAGCGGGCTGCAACTAATGAAAAACTGTTTTTT.

V is TRBV30 and J is TRBJ2-7; perhaps TRBD2 as D (5 bases). The ends were cut back, 6 bases at V and 3 bases at J, with 12 bases in the middle. This CDR3 has 12 residues. Germline loops: CDR1 GTSNPN, CDR2 SVGIG (reference sequence). This CDR3 reads CACFNGNYEQYF. Written as DNA, the CDR3 is TGTGCCTGCTTTAACGGGAACTACGAGCAGTACTTC. Combining the CDR3 with reference TRBV30 and TRBJ2-7 gives the whole variable domain SQTIHQWPATLVQPVGSPLSLECTVEGTSNPNLYWYRQAAGRGLQLLFYSVGIGQISSEVPQNLSASRPQDRQFILSSKKLLLSDSGFYLCACFNGNYEQYFGPGTRLTVT.

The V call is TRBV7-2, the J call TRBJ1-6; no definite D call. The CDR3 extends over 16 amino acids. The V gene's germline CDR1 is SGHTA and CDR2 FQGNSA. Trimming cost V 1 base and J 4 bases, with 11 bases left between them. The CDR3 region has the DNA TGTGCCAGCAGCTTAGGGTTGGGAGGGTATAATTCACCCCTCCACTTT. Translation: CASSLGLGGYNSPLHF.

This clone has only one observation. The CDR3 DNA is TGTGCCTGGAGTAGTGGGACTAGGGCCCATGAGCAGTTCTTC. This translates into CAWSSGTRAHEQFF. The chain recombines TRBV30 with TRBJ2-1; 8 bases map to TRBD2. The junction had 8 bases not matched to a gene; V was cut back by 2 bases and J by 8 bases. CDR3 length: 14 amino acids. Looked up from germline, CDR1 is GTSNPN and CDR2 is SVGIG (reference sequence).

The chain employs TRBV4-2 and TRBJ2-3; TRBD1 agrees at 10 bases. In germline, CDR1 is LGHNA, CDR2 YNFKEQ. Trimming cost V 0 bases and J 8 bases; bases outside gene matches: 5. The CDR3 extends over 15 amino acids. CDR3 loop: CASSQEGQGPTTQYF. In DNA, the CDR3 is TGTGCCAGCAGCCAAGAGGGACAGGGGCCTACTACGCAGTATTTT.

The rearrangement uses TRBV18 and TRBJ1-6, with TRBD1 as a possible D gene (5 bases). The CDR3 is 15 amino acids. Trimming removed 1 base from V and 5 bases from J, with 9 bases in between. From germline, CDR1 is KGHSH and CDR2 LQKENI. Here the CDR3 reads CASSPRQTDNSPLHF. CDR3 sequence (DNA): TGTGCCAGCTCACCACGTCAGACAGATAATTCACCCCTCCACTTT.

The gene calls are TRBV2 and TRBJ2-1; 13 bases line up with TRBD2. The ends lost 3 bases at V and 14 bases at J; junction bases unmatched: 10. The germline gives CDR1 SNHLY, CDR2 FYNNEI. There are 15 residues in the CDR3. In nucleotides, the CDR3 is TGTGCCAGCAGTGAGGGACTAGCGGGAACCTTTTCGGAGTTCTTC. It is translated as CASSEGLAGTFSEFF.

V gene TRBV3-1 (or the pseudogene TRBV3-2) combines with J gene TRBJ1-2, with D maybe TRBD1 (6 bases). V lost 2 bases, J lost 5 bases, and 12 bases lay in between. Germline loops: CDR1 LGHDT, CDR2 YNNKEL (reference sequence). The length of the CDR3 is 14 residues. Written as DNA, the CDR3 is TGTGCCAGCAGCCAAACGGCAGGGGCTTATGGCTACACCTTC. This gives the protein CASSQTAGAYGYTF.

This clone was picked up a small number of times. The chain carries TRBV11-1 and TRBJ1-1; D unresolved. The CDR3 is 15 amino acids. The germline gives CDR1 SGHAT, CDR2 FQDESV (reference sequence). V gave up 5 bases and J gave up 5 bases, with 18 bases separating them. The CDR3 nucleotides read TGTGCCAGCAGCCCGGTAGGTGGGCCACGGACTGAAGCTTTCTTT. Encoded protein: CASSPVGGPRTEAFF.

This clone was detected only once. V and J are TRBV5-1 and TRBJ1-2; D unclear. Trimming pared 0 bases from V and 5 bases from J, leaving 11 bases between. The CDR3 is 14 amino acids. Looked up from germline, CDR1 is SGHRS and CDR2 is YFSETQ. This CDR3 reads CASSLDSLPYGYTF. As DNA, the CDR3 is TGCGCCAGCAGCTTGGATAGTCTGCCATATGGCTACACCTTC. Filled out from reference TRBV5-1 and TRBJ1-2, the complete variable domain reads KAGVTQTPRYLIKTRGQQVTLSCSPISGHRSVSWYQQTPGQGLQFLFEYFSETQRNKGNFPGRFSGRQFSNSRSEMNVSTLELGDSALYLCASSLDSLPYGYTFGSGTRLTVV.

This clone was detected many times. The chain carries TRBV5-6 and TRBJ1-2, with 8 bases aligning to TRBD1. The length of the CDR3 is 14 residues. CDR1 SGHDT and CDR2 YYEEEE come from the germline V gene. V gave up 2 bases and J gave up 8 bases; unmatched junction bases: 8. As DNA, the CDR3 is TGTGCCAGCAGCTTATGGGACAGGCCCTGGGGCTACACCTTC. It yields the protein CASSLWDRPWGYTF.

The chain uses TRBV9 and TRBJ1-3, with D perhaps matching TRBD1 (6 bases). Trimming shortened V by 4 bases and J by 8 bases, and 22 bases separated the two germline ends. Germline-derived CDR1 and CDR2 are SGDLS and YYNGEE. This CDR3 is 16 amino acids long. The CDR3 region has the DNA TGTGCCAGCAGCTATGGGGGGGGCAGGGGCCTGGACACCATATATTTT. Its translation: CASSYGGGRGLDTIYF. The complete variable domain, with remaining parts taken from reference TRBV9 and TRBJ1-3, reads DSGVTQTPKHLITATGQRVTLRCSPRSGDLSVYWYQQSLDQGLQFLIQYYNGEERAKGNILERFSAQQFPDLHSELNLSSLELGDSALYFCASSYGGGRGLDTIYFGEGSWLTVV.

J is TRBJ2-1 and V is TRBV15; 12 bases match TRBD2. The trim removed 4 bases at V and 0 bases at J, leaving 4 bases unmatched. The CDR3 sequence is 17 residues long. In germline, CDR1 is LNHNV, CDR2 YYDKDF (reference sequence). The CDR3 DNA reads TGTGCCACCAGCAAAACTAGCGGGGGGCGCTCCTACAATGAGCAGTTCTTC. Amino acid sequence: CATSKTSGGRSYNEQFF.

The V call is TRBV24-1, the J call TRBJ2-2; TRBD1 matches 7 bases. Germline V gives CDR1 KGHDR, CDR2 SFDVKD. This CDR3 has 16 amino acids. With 2 bases clipped from V and 7 bases from J, the junction kept 9 bases outside the gene matches. The CDR3 sequence is CATSDSPRGGFGELFF. DNA for the CDR3: TGTGCCACCAGTGATTCCCCCAGAGGGGGCTTCGGGGAGCTGTTTTTT.

The J gene is TRBJ1-1, the V gene TRBV7-9; a weak D match, TRBD1 (5 bases). Germline CDR1 and CDR2: SEHNR and FQNEAQ (reference sequence). The CDR3 length is 14 residues. V dropped 8 bases and J dropped 5 bases, with 18 bases sitting between them. Written as DNA, the CDR3 is TGTGCCAGCCTTCCTACCGGGGGGGGGACTGAAGCTTTCTTT. Its translation is CASLPTGGGTEAFF.

This clone was seen a handful of times. The V gene is TRBV6-1, the J gene TRBJ1-5; the match to TRBD1 covers 8 bases. The CDR3 contains 15 residues. Germline V lookup: CDR1 MNHNS, CDR2 SASEGT. J gave up 9 bases and V 2 bases, and 9 bases lay outside the gene matches. DNA for the CDR3: TGTGCCAGCAGTGAATGGGACAGGAGAGAATCGCCCCAGCATTTT. This translates into CASSEWDRRESPQHF.

This clone has only a few counts. The V gene is TRBV7-6, the J gene TRBJ2-3, with 8 bases identical to TRBD1. Germline CDR1 and CDR2: SGHVS and FNYEAQ. V trimming: 3 bases; J trimming: 1 base; junction bases outside the gene matches: 6. This CDR3 contains 16 residues. The CDR3 region is CASSLEPGQGTDTQYF. CDR3 nucleotide sequence: TGTGCCAGCAGCTTGGAACCGGGACAGGGCACAGATACGCAGTATTTT.

The chain combines TRBV28 with TRBJ2-3; 8 nucleotides line up with TRBD2. This CDR3 is 15 amino acids long. The V gene's germline CDR1 is MDHEN and CDR2 SYDVKM. Losses at the gene ends were 7 bases for V and 5 bases for J; bases not matched to a gene: 11. Here the CDR3 DNA reads TGTGCCAGCACCCTTAGCGGGGTCCGGGGAGATACGCAGTATTTT. The encoded protein is CASTLSGVRGDTQYF.

The chain links TRBV6-5 to TRBJ2-1; TRBD2 matches at 13 bases. The J segment lost 7 bases and the V segment lost 8 bases, leaving 8 bases of the junction unmatched. The germline V gene has CDR1 MNHEY and CDR2 SVGAGI. The CDR3 has 15 residues. CDR3 nucleotide sequence: TGTGCCAGCTTGACCGGGACTAGCGGGGTGAATGAGCAGTTCTTC. Translation gives CASLTGTSGVNEQFF.

The CDR3 DNA is TGTGCCAGTAAGGACCGCCAGGGCATCAATCAGCCCCAGCATTTT. Its translation is CASKDRQGINQPQHF. The rearrangement uses TRBV19 and TRBJ1-5; possibly TRBD1 for D (5 bases). The V end lost 7 bases, the J end lost 3 bases, and 16 bases lay between the germline ends. Germline-derived CDR1 and CDR2 are LNHDA and SQIVND (reference sequence). This CDR3 spans 15 amino acids.

This clone was observed at least ten times. The chain employs TRBV10-3 and TRBJ2-7, with a tentative D call TRBD2 (5 bases). Germline V gene sequence: CDR1 ENHRY, CDR2 SYGVKD. Trimming took 5 bases from V and 3 from J, leaving 14 bases between them. The CDR3 length is 14 residues. CDR3 loop: CAISSSYGDYEQYF. In nucleotides, the CDR3 is TGTGCCATCAGTTCTTCTTACGGGGACTACGAGCAGTACTTC.

V gene TRBV27 combines with J gene TRBJ1-1; 9 bases line up with TRBD1. Germline trimming cut 6 bases from V and 11 bases from J; bases unmatched to any gene: 13. This CDR3 comprises 14 residues. Germline V gene sequence: CDR1 MNHEY, CDR2 SMNVEV (reference sequence). The CDR3 sequence: CASSSTDRGGNAFF. CDR3 nucleotide sequence: TGTGCCAGCAGCTCTACGGACAGGGGAGGGAACGCTTTCTTT.